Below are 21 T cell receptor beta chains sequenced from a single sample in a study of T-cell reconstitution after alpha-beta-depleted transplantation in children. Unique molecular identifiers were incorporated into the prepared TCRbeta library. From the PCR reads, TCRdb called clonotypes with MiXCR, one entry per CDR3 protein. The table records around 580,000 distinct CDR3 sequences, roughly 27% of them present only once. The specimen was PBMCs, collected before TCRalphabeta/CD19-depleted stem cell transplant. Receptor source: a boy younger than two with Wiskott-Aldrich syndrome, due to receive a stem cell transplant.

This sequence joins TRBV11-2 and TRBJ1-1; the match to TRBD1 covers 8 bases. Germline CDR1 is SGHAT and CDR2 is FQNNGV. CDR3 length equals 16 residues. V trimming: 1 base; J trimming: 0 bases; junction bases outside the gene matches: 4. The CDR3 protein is CASSLAPGGLNTEAFF. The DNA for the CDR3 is TGTGCCAGCAGCTTAGCCCCAGGGGGCCTGAACACTGAAGCTTTCTTT.

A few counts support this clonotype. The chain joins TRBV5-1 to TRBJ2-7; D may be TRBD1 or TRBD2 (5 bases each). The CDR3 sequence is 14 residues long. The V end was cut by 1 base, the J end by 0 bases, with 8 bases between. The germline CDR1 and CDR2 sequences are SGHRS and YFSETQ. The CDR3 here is CASSLTGASYEQYF. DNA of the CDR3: TGCGCCAGCAGCTTGACCGGGGCCTCCTACGAGCAGTACTTC.

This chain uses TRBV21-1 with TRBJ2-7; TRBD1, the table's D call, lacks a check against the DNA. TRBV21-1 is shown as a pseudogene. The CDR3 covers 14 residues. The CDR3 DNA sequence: TGTGCCAGCAGCAAAGGCCCCCTAGCCTACGAGCAGTACTTC. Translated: CASSKGPLAYEQYF.

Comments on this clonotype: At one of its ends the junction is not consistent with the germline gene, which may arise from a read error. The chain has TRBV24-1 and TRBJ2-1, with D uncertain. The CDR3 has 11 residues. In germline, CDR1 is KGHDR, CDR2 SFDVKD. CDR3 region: CATRDYNEQFF. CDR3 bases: TGTGCCACCAGGGATTACAATGAGCAGTTCTTC.

The DNA of the CDR3 is TGTGCCAGCAGCCTACTCGGGGGCCAGCGGGAGGGTCTCCAAGAGACCCAGTACTTC. Translated, it gives CASSLLGGQREGLQETQYF. The chain carries TRBV14 and TRBJ2-5, with 10 bases aligning to TRBD2. CDR1 is SGHDN, CDR2 FVKESK, per germline. The trim removed 4 bases at V and 1 base at J, leaving 15 bases unmatched. The CDR3 loop spans 19 amino acids.

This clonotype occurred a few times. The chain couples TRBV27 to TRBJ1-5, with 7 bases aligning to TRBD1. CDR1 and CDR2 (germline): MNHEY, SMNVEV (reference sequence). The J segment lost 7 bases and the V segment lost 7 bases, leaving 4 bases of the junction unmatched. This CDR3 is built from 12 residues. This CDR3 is CASKTGMQPQHF. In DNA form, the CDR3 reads TGTGCCAGCAAGACAGGGATGCAGCCCCAGCATTTT.

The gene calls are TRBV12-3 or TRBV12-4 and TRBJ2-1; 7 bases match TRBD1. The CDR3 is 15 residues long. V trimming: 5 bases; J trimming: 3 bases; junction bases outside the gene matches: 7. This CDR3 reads CASSPTDRVYNEQFF. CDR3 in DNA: TGTGCCAGCAGTCCCACCGACAGGGTCTACAATGAGCAGTTCTTC.

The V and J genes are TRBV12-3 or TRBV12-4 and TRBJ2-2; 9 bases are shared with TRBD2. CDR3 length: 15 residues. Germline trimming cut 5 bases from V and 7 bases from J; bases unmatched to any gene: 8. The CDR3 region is CASSPQPSGVGELFF. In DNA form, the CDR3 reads TGTGCCAGCAGTCCCCAGCCTAGCGGGGTCGGGGAGCTGTTTTTT.

The CDR3 sequence is CASSQEERRNTEAFF. DNA of the CDR3: TGTGCCAGCAGCCAAGAAGAACGGAGGAACACTGAAGCTTTCTTT. V usage is TRBV4-2 and J usage is TRBJ1-1, with D unclear. Germline V gene data show CDR1 as LGHNA and CDR2 as YNFKEQ. CDR3 length: 15 amino acids. Deletions cut 0 bases from V and 1 base from J, with 9 bases between.

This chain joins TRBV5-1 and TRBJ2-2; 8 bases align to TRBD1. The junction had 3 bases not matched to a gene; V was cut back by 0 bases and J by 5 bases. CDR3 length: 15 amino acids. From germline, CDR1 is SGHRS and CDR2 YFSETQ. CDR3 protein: CASSLVDRVTGELFF. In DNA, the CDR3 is TGCGCCAGCAGCTTGGTGGACAGGGTTACCGGGGAGCTGTTTTTT.

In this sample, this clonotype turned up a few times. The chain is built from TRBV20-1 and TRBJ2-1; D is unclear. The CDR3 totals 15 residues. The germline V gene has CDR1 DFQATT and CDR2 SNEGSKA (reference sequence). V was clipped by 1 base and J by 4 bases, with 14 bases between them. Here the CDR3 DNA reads TGCAGTGCTAGAGTAAGACCCGAAAATTACAATGAGCAGTTCTTC. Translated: CSARVRPENYNEQFF.

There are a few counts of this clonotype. The CDR3 reads CASSPQVPDNEQFF. The CDR3 DNA is TGTGCCAGCAGTCCCCAGGTTCCGGACAATGAGCAGTTCTTC. This chain joins TRBV12-3 or TRBV12-4 and TRBJ2-1; D gene unclear. This CDR3 has 14 residues. The germline V and J ends were trimmed by 5 bases and 5 bases, with 13 bases remaining between them.

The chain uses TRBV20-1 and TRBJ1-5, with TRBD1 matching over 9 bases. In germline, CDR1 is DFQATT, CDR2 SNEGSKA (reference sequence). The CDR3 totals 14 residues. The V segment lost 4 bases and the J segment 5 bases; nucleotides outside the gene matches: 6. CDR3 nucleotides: TGCAGTGCTACGGTAGGGACAGGGCATCAGCCCCAGCATTTT. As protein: CSATVGTGHQPQHF.

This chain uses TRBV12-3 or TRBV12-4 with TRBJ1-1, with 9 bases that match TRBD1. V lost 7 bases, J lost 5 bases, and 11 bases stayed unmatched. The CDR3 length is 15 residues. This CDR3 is CASTSQTGGRTEAFF. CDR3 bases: TGTGCCAGCACTTCGCAGACAGGGGGAAGGACTGAAGCTTTCTTT.

The CDR3, as DNA: TGTGCCATCAGTGAGTTAGAGCTCACAGATACGCAGTATTTT. This translates into CAISELELTDTQYF. J is TRBJ2-3 and V is TRBV10-3; D is unclear. CDR3 length: 14 residues. Germline loops: CDR1 ENHRY, CDR2 SYGVKD. V was pared by 1 base and J by 2 bases, with 7 bases between.

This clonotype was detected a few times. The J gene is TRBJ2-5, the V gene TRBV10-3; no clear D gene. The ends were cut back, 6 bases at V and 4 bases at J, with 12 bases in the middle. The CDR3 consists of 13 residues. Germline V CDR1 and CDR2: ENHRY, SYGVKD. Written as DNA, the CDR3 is TGTGCCATCAGAGACGTCGGACGAGAGACCCAGTACTTC. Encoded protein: CAIRDVGRETQYF.

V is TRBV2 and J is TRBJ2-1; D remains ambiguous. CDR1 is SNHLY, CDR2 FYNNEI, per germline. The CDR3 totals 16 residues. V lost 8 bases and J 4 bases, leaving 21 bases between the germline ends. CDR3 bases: TGTGCCAGCGGCGTGTTTGCCGGGCGTGAGTACAATGAGCAGTTCTTC. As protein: CASGVFAGREYNEQFF.

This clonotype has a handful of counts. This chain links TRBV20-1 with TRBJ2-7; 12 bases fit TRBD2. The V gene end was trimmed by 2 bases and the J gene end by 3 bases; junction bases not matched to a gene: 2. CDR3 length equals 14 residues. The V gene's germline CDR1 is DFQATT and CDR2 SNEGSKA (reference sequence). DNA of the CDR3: TGCAGTGCTAGACCACTAGCGGGAGGCTACGAGCAGTACTTC. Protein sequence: CSARPLAGGYEQYF.

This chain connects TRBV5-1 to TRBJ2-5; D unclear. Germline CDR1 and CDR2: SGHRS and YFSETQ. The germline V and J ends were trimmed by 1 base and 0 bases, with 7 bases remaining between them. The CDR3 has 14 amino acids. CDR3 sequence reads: CASSLPQYQETQYF. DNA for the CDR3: TGCGCCAGCAGCTTGCCCCAGTACCAAGAGACCCAGTACTTC.

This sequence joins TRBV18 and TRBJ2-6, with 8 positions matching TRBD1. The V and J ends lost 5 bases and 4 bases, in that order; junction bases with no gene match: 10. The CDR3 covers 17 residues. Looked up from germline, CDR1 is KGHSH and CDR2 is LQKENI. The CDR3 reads CASSTLTGADGANVLTF. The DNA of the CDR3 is TGTGCCAGCTCAACACTGACAGGGGCAGACGGGGCCAACGTCCTGACTTTC.

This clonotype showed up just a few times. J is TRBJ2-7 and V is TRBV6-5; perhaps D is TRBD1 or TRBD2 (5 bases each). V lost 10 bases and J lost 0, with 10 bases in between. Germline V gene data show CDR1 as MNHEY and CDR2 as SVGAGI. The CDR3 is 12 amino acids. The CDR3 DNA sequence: TGTGCCACGGGACGTAACTCCTACGAGCAGTACTTC. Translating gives CATGRNSYEQYF.